This T cell receptor beta chain was sequenced during a study of blood T cell repertoires in COVID-19. The V gene end was trimmed by 9 bases and the J gene end by 8 bases; junction bases not matched to a gene: 12. The CDR3 sequence is 13 residues long. Germline V gene data show CDR1 as MNHEY and CDR2 as SMNVEV (reference sequence). Only in-frame clones appear in the TCRdb table, and some are missing; sequencing was by immunoSEQ multiplex PCR. The data show around 100,000 clones, roughly 86% seen once. The clonotype was recovered from a man aged 45-65 years with active or convalescent COVID-19. The sequencing sample was made of peripheral blood. The V gene is TRBV27, the J gene TRBJ1-2; TRBD1 matches at 7 bases. CDR3 amino acids: CASMPRQGGGYTF. The CDR3 nucleotides are TGTGCCAGTATGCCGAGACAGGGTGGAGGCTACACCTTC.